Listed below are T cell receptor beta chains from one sample, sequenced in a study of blood T cells in healthy people across ages. TCRdb re-called the 5' RACE reads through MiXCR, storing one row per CDR3 protein. The sample shows hundreds of thousands of distinct CDR3 sequences, under 40% of them seen only once. The specimen sequenced was blood. The receptors come from a man between 18 and 35 years old in good health. The CDR3 runs from the conserved cysteine through the conserved F or W. The D gene is left open where the match is weak. Clone size, where shown, is once, few, many, or a class for clones that have expanded.

clone_size: -; d_call: -; j_call: TRBJ2-7; v_call: TRBV3-1; cdr3_nt: TGTGCCAGCAGCCAATTAACCTACTACAATGAGCAGTACTTC; cdr3_aa: CASSQLTYYNEQYF
clone_size: -; d_call: -; j_call: TRBJ1-1; v_call: TRBV20-1; cdr3_nt: TGCAGTGCTGAGCGGCTGCGCTCGGGCACTGAAGCTTTCTTT; cdr3_aa: CSAERLRSGTEAFF
clone_size: -; d_call: -; j_call: TRBJ1-5; v_call: TRBV3-1; cdr3_nt: TGTGCCAGCAGCCAAGACGGGCAGGGGAAAAGCAATCAGCCCCAGCATTTT; cdr3_aa: CASSQDGQGKSNQPQHF
clone_size: -; d_call: -; j_call: TRBJ1-5; v_call: TRBV4-1; cdr3_nt: TGCGCCAGCAGCCAAGATGCGGGACAGCCCCAGCATTTT; cdr3_aa: CASSQDAGQPQHF
clone_size: many; d_call: -; j_call: TRBJ2-1; v_call: TRBV7-9; cdr3_nt: TGTGCCAGCAGCTTAAAGGGGGGGCTTCCCTACAATGAGCAGTTCTTC; cdr3_aa: CASSLKGGLPYNEQFF
clone_size: once; d_call: -; j_call: TRBJ2-2; v_call: TRBV7-6; cdr3_nt: TGTGCCAGCAGCTTAGCGCAGGGAGGCGGGAACACCGGGGAGCTGTTTTTT; cdr3_aa: CASSLAQGGGNTGELFF
clone_size: many; d_call: TRBD1; j_call: TRBJ2-7; v_call: TRBV20-1; cdr3_nt: TGCAGTGCTAGAGATGGACAGGGGACCTTATACGAGCAGTACTTC; cdr3_aa: CSARDGQGTLYEQYF
clone_size: -; d_call: TRBD1; j_call: TRBJ1-2; v_call: TRBV6-1; cdr3_nt: TGTGCCAGCCGGACAGGGACTAACTATGGCTACACCTTC; cdr3_aa: CASRTGTNYGYTF
clone_size: few; d_call: -; j_call: TRBJ1-2; v_call: TRBV14; cdr3_nt: TGTGCCAGCAGCCAAGGAGTGGGGAGTGGCTACACCTTC; cdr3_aa: CASSQGVGSGYTF
clone_size: -; d_call: -; j_call: TRBJ1-2; v_call: TRBV9; cdr3_nt: TGTGCCAGCAGCGTAAAGGTGGGCTATGGCTACACCTTC; cdr3_aa: CASSVKVGYGYTF
clone_size: few; d_call: TRBD2; j_call: TRBJ2-3; v_call: TRBV6-1; cdr3_nt: TGTGCCAGCAGTGAAGCGCGAAGCGGGGTGAGAGATACGCAGTATTTT; cdr3_aa: CASSEARSGVRDTQYF
clone_size: -; d_call: -; j_call: TRBJ1-2; v_call: TRBV20-1; cdr3_nt: TGCAGTGCTAGAGATCATTCGGGGGCCTCGGGTCCTAACGATGGCTACACCTTC; cdr3_aa: CSARDHSGASGPNDGYTF
clone_size: -; d_call: -; j_call: TRBJ1-2; v_call: TRBV12-3/TRBV12-4; cdr3_nt: TGTGCCAGCAGTTTCTTAGGATTCGATGGCTACACCTTC; cdr3_aa: CASSFLGFDGYTF
clone_size: few; d_call: -; j_call: TRBJ1-2; v_call: TRBV27; cdr3_nt: TGTGCCAGCAGCCCCCCGGGGGACCTTTATGGCTACACCTTC; cdr3_aa: CASSPPGDLYGYTF
clone_size: few; d_call: -; j_call: TRBJ2-3; v_call: TRBV7-9; cdr3_nt: TGTGCCAGCAGCTTAGTGGAGCGGGTCACAGATACGCAGTATTTT; cdr3_aa: CASSLVERVTDTQYF
clone_size: -; d_call: -; j_call: TRBJ2-7; v_call: TRBV4-2; cdr3_nt: TGTGCCAGCAGCCTTTCAGACGACGAGCAGTACTTC; cdr3_aa: CASSLSDDEQYF
clone_size: few; d_call: -; j_call: TRBJ2-3; v_call: TRBV30; cdr3_nt: TGTGCCTGGCGCGGCGCGGCCTCAAGCACAGATACGCAGTATTTT; cdr3_aa: CAWRGAASSTDTQYF
clone_size: few; d_call: -; j_call: TRBJ1-5; v_call: TRBV12-3/TRBV12-4; cdr3_nt: TGTGCCAGCCGACCGGGCTCGGCTGCTGGCAATCAGCCCCAGCATTTT; cdr3_aa: CASRPGSAAGNQPQHF
clone_size: -; d_call: -; j_call: TRBJ1-5; v_call: TRBV12-3/TRBV12-4; cdr3_nt: TGTGCCAGCAGTCCTCCCGGGGTGGCCCAGCATTTT; cdr3_aa: CASSPPGVAQHF
clone_size: -; d_call: TRBD1; j_call: TRBJ1-1; v_call: TRBV5-1; cdr3_nt: TGCGCCAGCAGCGTGGGACAGGGGTGGCCCACTGAAGCTTTCTTT; cdr3_aa: CASSVGQGWPTEAFF
clone_size: few; d_call: -; j_call: TRBJ2-5; v_call: TRBV7-2; cdr3_nt: TGTGCCAGCAGCTTAGATGCCGGGGGGCCGGGGACCCAGTACTTC; cdr3_aa: CASSLDAGGPGTQYF
clone_size: many; d_call: -; j_call: TRBJ2-7; v_call: TRBV5-1; cdr3_nt: TGCGCCAGCAGCTTGGCTCCCTTCTACGAGCAGTACTTC; cdr3_aa: CASSLAPFYEQYF
clone_size: -; d_call: -; j_call: TRBJ2-7; v_call: TRBV20-1; cdr3_nt: TGCAGTGCTAGAGAGGATCGGTTCGAGGTGGAGCAGTACTTC; cdr3_aa: CSAREDRFEVEQYF
clone_size: -; d_call: -; j_call: TRBJ2-7; v_call: TRBV6-2/TRBV6-3; cdr3_nt: TGTGCCAGCAGTTGGGGACTGACAGGGTCCTCCTACGAGCAGTACTTC; cdr3_aa: CASSWGLTGSSYEQYF
clone_size: -; d_call: TRBD1; j_call: TRBJ2-6; v_call: TRBV27; cdr3_nt: TGTGCCAGCAGTTTACTAACAGGGGGTCTACCGGGGGGGGCCAACGTCCTGACTTTC; cdr3_aa: CASSLLTGGLPGGANVLTF
clone_size: -; d_call: TRBD2; j_call: TRBJ2-7; v_call: TRBV5-8; cdr3_nt: TGTGCCAGCAGCTTGGACGGGACTAGCGGGGACGAGCAGTACTTC; cdr3_aa: CASSLDGTSGDEQYF
clone_size: -; d_call: TRBD1; j_call: TRBJ2-1; v_call: TRBV5-1; cdr3_nt: TGCGCCAGCAACACAGGGGACGCCTACAATGAGCAGTTCTTC; cdr3_aa: CASNTGDAYNEQFF
clone_size: few; d_call: TRBD2; j_call: TRBJ2-5; v_call: TRBV12-3/TRBV12-4; cdr3_nt: TGTGCCAGCAGTCGGCGGGCGGGGGGCCAAGAGACCCAGTACTTC; cdr3_aa: CASSRRAGGQETQYF
clone_size: -; d_call: -; j_call: TRBJ1-2; v_call: TRBV12-3/TRBV12-4; cdr3_nt: TGTGCCAGCAGACTCTCTGGACAGAACTATGGCTACACCTTC; cdr3_aa: CASRLSGQNYGYTF
clone_size: few; d_call: -; j_call: TRBJ2-1; v_call: TRBV7-2; cdr3_nt: TGTGCCAGCAGCTTAGGAGCAGGGCGCGGTGAGCAGTTCTTC; cdr3_aa: CASSLGAGRGEQFF
clone_size: few; d_call: -; j_call: TRBJ1-1; v_call: TRBV5-1; cdr3_nt: TGCGCCAGCAACCTAGGGGGAGACTTGAACACTGAAGCTTTCTTT; cdr3_aa: CASNLGGDLNTEAFF
clone_size: few; d_call: -; j_call: TRBJ2-1; v_call: TRBV20-1; cdr3_nt: TGCAGTGCTAGAGATTGGCAGATATACAATGAGCAGTTCTTC; cdr3_aa: CSARDWQIYNEQFF
clone_size: -; d_call: -; j_call: TRBJ2-7; v_call: TRBV9; cdr3_nt: TGTGCCAGCAGCGTAGAGGAGGGCGAGCAGTACTTC; cdr3_aa: CASSVEEGEQYF
clone_size: -; d_call: TRBD2; j_call: TRBJ2-7; v_call: TRBV18; cdr3_nt: TGTGCCAGCTCACCTCCAAGCGGGGGGGGGTATGAGCAGTACTTC; cdr3_aa: CASSPPSGGGYEQYF
clone_size: few; d_call: -; j_call: TRBJ2-7; v_call: TRBV27; cdr3_nt: TGTACCAGCAGTTTAAGGGGGAGGTTCTACGAGCAGTACTTC; cdr3_aa: CTSSLRGRFYEQYF
clone_size: -; d_call: -; j_call: TRBJ2-3; v_call: TRBV2; cdr3_nt: TGTGCCAGCAGTGGGGTAGATACGCAGTATTTT; cdr3_aa: CASSGVDTQYF
clone_size: few; d_call: -; j_call: TRBJ1-5; v_call: TRBV7-9; cdr3_nt: TGTGCCAGCAGCTTAGTTGCGGGGGATCTGAATAGCAATCAGCCCCAGCATTTT; cdr3_aa: CASSLVAGDLNSNQPQHF
clone_size: many; d_call: -; j_call: TRBJ1-6; v_call: TRBV20-1; cdr3_nt: TGCAGTGCTACAGACAGGAAGCGAAATTCACCCCTCCACTTT; cdr3_aa: CSATDRKRNSPLHF
clone_size: -; d_call: -; j_call: TRBJ1-6; v_call: TRBV7-2; cdr3_nt: TGTGCCAGCAGCTTGTTCCGAGGAGGGGAAGGGGCCTATAATTCACCCCTCCACTTT; cdr3_aa: CASSLFRGGEGAYNSPLHF